This T cell receptor beta chain appears in the sequencing data of a study of human T cells and chemical hapten exposure. The time point was: pre-sensitization, week 0. The treatment here: therapeutic diphenylcyclopropenone sensitization with weekly scalp DPC. Germline-derived CDR1 and CDR2 are MNHEY and SVGEGT. This CDR3 has 15 residues. After removal of 8 bases from V and 1 base from J, the junction contained 8 bases not matched to a gene. TCRdb re-called the RACE reads with MiXCR, one entry per CDR3 protein. The repertoire holds tens of thousands of distinct CDR3 sequences, with roughly 9.7% as singletons. At least ten counts were recorded for this clonotype.

The sequence was obtained from a woman in her 50s with alopecia areata. Some clones in this sample may be carry-over from other donors' samples. The genes are TRBV6-2 or TRBV6-3 and TRBJ2-3; 8 nucleotides align to TRBD2. Specimen: whole blood, collected in connection with sensitization to the hapten diphenylcyclopropenone (DPC). The CDR3 DNA is TGTGCCAGCGCCTCCGGGGGGGCCGGCACAGATACGCAGTATTTT. It is translated as CASASGGAGTDTQYF.